The entry that follows covers one TCR beta chain sequence. Its antigen is as yet unknown. CDR3 length: 12 residues. With 0 bases removed from V and 11 bases from J, the gap between germline ends came to 8 bases. Per germline, CDR1 SGDLS and CDR2 YYNGEE. Clinical symptoms, serum thyroxine and TRAb, thyroid ultrasound and orbital computed tomography were used for the diagnoses. These data originate in a study of T cells in Graves' hyperthyroidism and ophthalmopathy. Authors of the study amplified TCR beta CDR3 regions from RNA transcripts. In the first-round RT-PCR of the TCR CDR3, the HTBI primer set was used. Each CDR3 protein gets one entry after TCRdb re-called the multiplex PCR reads with MiXCR. The table has roughly 700,000 distinct CDR3 sequences, roughly 32% seen once. The study, taken as a whole, reports: Blood also held most thyroid clonotypes expanded beyond 0.001.

The sequencing input was blood. The chain links TRBV9 to TRBJ1-4, with D hard to call. This TCR derives from a woman aged 40 to 50 with Graves' hyperthyroidism. Here the CDR3 DNA reads TGTGCCAGCAGCGTAGGGCCGGGGAAACTGTTTTTT. It translates to CASSVGPGKLFF.